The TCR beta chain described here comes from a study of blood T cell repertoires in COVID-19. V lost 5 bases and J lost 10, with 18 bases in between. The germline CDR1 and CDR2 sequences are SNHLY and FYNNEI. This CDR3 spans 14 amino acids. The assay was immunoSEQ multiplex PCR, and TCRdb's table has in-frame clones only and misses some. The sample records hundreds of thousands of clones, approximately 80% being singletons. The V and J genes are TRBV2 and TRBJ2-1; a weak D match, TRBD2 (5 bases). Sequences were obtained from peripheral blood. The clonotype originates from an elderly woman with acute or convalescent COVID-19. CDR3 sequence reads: CASSPSWGVGEQFF. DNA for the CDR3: TGTGCCAGCAGTCCCTCTTGGGGAGTCGGCGAGCAGTTCTTC.